Following are 18 T cell receptor beta chains from one sample sequenced in a study of Ad26.COV2.S vaccination and SARS-CoV-2 variants. TCRdb's table, derived via immunoSEQ multiplex PCR, lists solely in-frame clones and lacks some. The sample carries 350,000 to 450,000 clones, about 91% recorded once. This sample comprised peripheral blood, obtained after recovery from COVID-19. These receptors were taken from a human donor who had recovered from COVID-19.

The chain joins TRBV5-4 to TRBJ1-1; TRBD1 matches 7 bases. This CDR3 comprises 16 residues. Trimming at V came to 3 bases and at J to 0 bases, leaving 8 bases not matched to a gene. Germline V lookup: CDR1 SGHNT, CDR2 YYREEE (reference sequence). The CDR3 sequence: CASSSGQINLNTEAFF. The CDR3 DNA reads TGTGCCAGCAGCTCGGGACAGATCAACTTGAACACTGAAGCTTTCTTT.

The chain carries TRBV5-8 and TRBJ1-3, with a tentative D call TRBD1 (6 bases). Germline loops: CDR1 SGHTS, CDR2 YDEGEE. V was shortened by 1 base and J by 0 bases, with 14 bases between the two germline ends. The CDR3 is made up of 17 amino acids. Written as DNA, the CDR3 is TGTGCCAGCAGCTTGTATGGCAGGGGAAACTCTGGAAACACCATATATTTT. Its protein is CASSLYGRGNSGNTIYF. Complete variable domain (other parts from reference TRBV5-8 and TRBJ1-3): EAGVTQSPTHLIKTRGQQATLRCSPISGHTSVYWYQQALGLGLQFLLWYDEGEERNRGNFPPRFSGRQFPNYSSELNVNALELEDSALYLCASSLYGRGNSGNTIYFGEGSWLTVV.

V is TRBV4-3 and J is TRBJ1-1; a weak D match, TRBD1 (5 bases). CDR1 is LGHNA and CDR2 is YSLEER in the germline V gene. This CDR3 spans 15 amino acids. V gave up 0 bases and J gave up 4 bases, with 12 bases separating them. For the CDR3, the DNA is TGCGCCAGCAGCCAAGACCTCGGGGGTCTCACTGAAGCTTTCTTT. It encodes CASSQDLGGLTEAFF.

The rearrangement links TRBV7-2 to TRBJ1-1; D unresolved. V lost 2 bases to trimming and J lost 6 bases, with 7 bases between them. Germline CDR1 and CDR2: SGHTA and FQGNSA. CDR3 size: 12 residues. CDR3 DNA sequence: TGTGCCAGCAGCTTAAGTACATCTGAAGCTTTCTTT. It specifies CASSLSTSEAFF. The complete variable domain, with remaining parts taken from reference TRBV7-2 and TRBJ1-1, reads GAGVSQSPSNKVTEKGKDVELRCDPISGHTALYWYRQSLGQGLEFLIYFQGNSAPDKSGLPSDRFSAERTGGSVSTLTIQRTQQEDSAVYLCASSLSTSEAFFGQGTRLTVV.

This clone is a singleton in its sample. The chain joins TRBV7-9 to TRBJ1-5; 7 bases map to TRBD1. Trimming at V came to 5 bases and at J to 5 bases, leaving 18 bases not matched to a gene. This CDR3 spans 18 amino acids. CDR1 SEHNR and CDR2 FQNEAQ come from the germline V gene (reference sequence). The CDR3 sequence: CASSNRDTKTGTHQPQHF. The CDR3 coding sequence is TGTGCCAGCAGCAATCGAGATACCAAGACAGGGACCCATCAGCCCCAGCATTTT.

The chain combines TRBV6-6 with TRBJ1-2; D call uncertain. Germline V gene lookup returns CDR1 MNHNY and CDR2 SVGAGI (reference sequence). Trimming cost V 0 bases and J 3 bases, with 8 bases left between them. CDR3 length: 14 amino acids. CDR3 sequence (DNA): TGTGCCAGCAGTTACTCAGGGAGGGACTATGGCTACACCTTC. This sequence encodes CASSYSGRDYGYTF.

This clone was seen a single time. The chain employs TRBV27 and TRBJ1-1; the D gene is possibly TRBD1 (5 bases). V was clipped by 7 bases and J by 1 base, with 13 bases between them. The CDR3 loop spans 14 amino acids. Germline V gene data show CDR1 as MNHEY and CDR2 as SMNVEV (reference sequence). The DNA for the CDR3 is TGTGCCAGCACGGGGGGGAGTCAGAACACTGAAGCTTTCTTT. It specifies CASTGGSQNTEAFF.

The chain has TRBV24-1 and TRBJ2-3; D call uncertain. The germline CDR1 and CDR2 sequences are KGHDR and SFDVKD. V lost 3 bases and J lost 0, with 9 bases in between. CDR3 length: 15 amino acids. This CDR3 is CATSDRAGSTDTQYF. DNA of the CDR3: TGTGCCACCAGTGATCGGGCAGGAAGCACAGATACGCAGTATTTT.

A word on this clone: The identical CDR3 is also encoded by other nucleotide sequences in the sample. This sequence joins TRBV23-1 and TRBJ1-3; D is uncertain. TRBV23-1 is known as an ORF, though its function is uncertain. The length of the CDR3 is 15 residues. Trimming cost V 0 bases and J 7 bases, with 13 bases left between them. CDR3 in DNA: TGCGCCAGCAGTCAATCGTGTTACAGAAGGAACACCATATATTTT. Its protein is CASSQSCYRRNTIYF.

The chain uses TRBV6-5 and TRBJ2-1; no reliable D call. This CDR3 contains 11 residues. Germline V gene sequence: CDR1 MNHEY, CDR2 SVGAGI. Deletions cut 7 bases from V and 9 bases from J, with 10 bases between. The CDR3 reads CASNLGREQFF. The DNA of the CDR3 is TGTGCCAGCAATCTAGGACGTGAGCAGTTCTTC.

This clone occurred once. The chain is built from TRBV4-3 and TRBJ1-2; weak D call: TRBD1 (5 bases). Germline V lookup: CDR1 LGHNA, CDR2 YSLEER. This CDR3 comprises 13 residues. V gave up 6 bases and J gave up 1 base, with 9 bases separating them. DNA for the CDR3: TGCGCCAGCAGATCAGGGATTAACTATGGCTACACCTTC. This gives the protein CASRSGINYGYTF.

The chain carries TRBV13 and TRBJ2-7, with 16 nucleotides matching TRBD2. This CDR3 is built from 19 residues. Germline values: CDR1 PRHDT, CDR2 FYEKMQ (reference sequence). Trimming cost V 1 base and J 0 bases; bases outside gene matches: 6. The CDR3 reads CASSLVGTSGGAISYEQYF. CDR3 coding DNA: TGTGCCAGCAGCTTAGTTGGGACTAGCGGGGGGGCGATCTCCTACGAGCAGTACTTC.

This chain joins TRBV11-2 and TRBJ1-5; TRBD1 agrees at 7 bases. Germline V gives CDR1 SGHAT, CDR2 FQNNGV. The trim removed 2 bases at V and 3 bases at J, leaving 4 bases unmatched. The CDR3 length is 15 residues. Here the CDR3 DNA reads TGTGCCAGCAGCTTACCAGGGGGAATCAATCAGCCCCAGCATTTT. This codes for CASSLPGGINQPQHF.

V and J are TRBV27 and TRBJ1-2; D remains ambiguous. CDR3 length equals 13 residues. Trimming shortened V by 2 bases and J by 2 bases, and 6 bases separated the two germline ends. Germline CDR1 is MNHEY and CDR2 is SMNVEV (reference sequence). The CDR3 loop reads CASSLGRNYGYTF. Here the CDR3 DNA reads TGTGCCAGCAGTTTAGGACGAAACTATGGCTACACCTTC.

This rearrangement joins TRBV6-1 to TRBJ1-2; D is unclear. The germline V and J ends were trimmed by 0 bases and 6 bases, with 8 bases remaining between them. The CDR3 length is 13 residues. Germline V gene lookup returns CDR1 MNHNS and CDR2 SASEGT. CDR3: CASSEAFTDGYTF. The CDR3 nucleotides read TGTGCCAGCAGTGAAGCGTTTACGGATGGCTACACCTTC.

This rearrangement joins TRBV19 to TRBJ2-1, with 12 bases matching TRBD2. Germline CDR1 LNHDA, CDR2 SQIVND (reference sequence). V gave up 5 bases and J gave up 4 bases; unmatched junction bases: 6. The CDR3 totals 16 residues. The CDR3 DNA follows: TGTGCCAGTAGTTTATCTAGCGGGGGGGCTTACAATGAGCAGTTCTTC. Translating gives CASSLSSGGAYNEQFF. Full variable domain (outside the CDR3, taken from reference TRBV19 and TRBJ2-1): DGGITQSPKYLFRKEGQNVTLSCEQNLNHDAMYWYRQDPGQGLRLIYYSQIVNDFQKGDIAEGYSVSREKKESFPLTVTSAQKNPTAFYLCASSLSSGGAYNEQFFGPGTRLTVL.

This rearrangement joins TRBV6-2 or TRBV6-3 to TRBJ1-5; TRBD1 matches 10 bases. Per germline, CDR1 MNHEY and CDR2 SVGEGT. This CDR3 is 18 amino acids long. V trimming: 2 bases; J trimming: 2 bases; junction bases outside the gene matches: 9. The CDR3 here is CASSYPRDRGEGNQPQHF. The DNA of the CDR3 is TGTGCCAGCAGTTACCCCCGGGACAGGGGCGAGGGCAATCAGCCCCAGCATTTT.

The gene calls are TRBV9 and TRBJ2-1; weak D call: TRBD2 (6 bases). The CDR3 has 15 amino acids. The V end lost 5 bases, the J end lost 0 bases, and 12 bases lay between the germline ends. Germline V gives CDR1 SGDLS, CDR2 YYNGEE. The CDR3 is CASSETGLSYNEQFF. The CDR3 region has the DNA TGTGCCAGCAGTGAAACGGGACTCTCCTACAATGAGCAGTTCTTC.